This T cell receptor beta chain was observed in a study of CD8 T cells in ankylosing spondylitis. Study findings and constraints: About 8 highly homologous variants made up a TCR beta motif, and this motif appeared characteristic of ankylosing spondylitis blood. Relatively rare in peripheral blood, disease-linked clones were also CD8+. Disease-associated clones were reportedly significantly overrepresented in matched ankylosing spondylitis synovial fluid. Some motif variants had been reported before (in reactive arthritis synovial fluid and blood).

V gave up 4 bases and J gave up 5 bases; unmatched junction bases: 5. Germline lookup yields CDR1 LNHDA and CDR2 SQIVND (reference sequence). This CDR3 is 15 amino acids long. This clonotype was seen a few times. What it binds is not known. In TCRdb, the 5' RACE reads were re-called with MiXCR into one record per CDR3 protein. Among around 540,000 distinct CDR3 sequences, 10% to 15% were seen once, and the ten largest hold almost 7%. Material for sequencing was blood, either unsorted or a sorted T cell fraction (not recorded which). The rearrangement uses TRBV19 and TRBJ2-1; the match to TRBD1 covers 10 bases. This receptor was identified in a male donor with ankylosing spondylitis. DNA for the CDR3: TGTGCCAGTAGTAAGGGACAGGGGTGGAACAATGAGCAGTTCTTC. Its translation: CASSKGQGWNNEQFF.